These T cell receptor beta chains were read from a single sample in a study of T-cell reconstitution after alpha-beta-depleted transplantation in children. Each CDR3 protein is one row after TCRdb ran MiXCR on the PCR reads. The sample lists around 440,000 distinct CDR3 sequences, about 10% occurring once. Material: PBMCs, obtained before TCRalphabeta/CD19-depleted stem cell transplant. These receptors all come from a child aged 2-15 years with inherited bone marrow failure, due to receive a stem cell transplant. The CDR3 runs from the conserved cysteine through the conserved F or W. The size of a clone is reported for some rows only, either as once, few or many, or as a class for expanded clones.

J,V,size,CDR3
TRBJ2-3,TRBV28,many,CASSSLLYRTDTQYF
TRBJ2-2,TRBV5-1,many,CASSVTSGSVTGELFF
TRBJ2-2,TRBV24-1,few,CATSLSYGGYTGELFF
TRBJ2-3,TRBV5-1,many,CASSIVSGKGKDTQYF
TRBJ2-3,TRBV11-2,.,CASRSRPGEPPAGDTQYF
TRBJ1-2,TRBV6-5,many,CASSYQENYGYTF
TRBJ2-3,TRBV6-5,many,CASSSPEGADTQYF
TRBJ1-2,TRBV12-3/TRBV12-4,once,CASSLPPTVNYGYTF
TRBJ2-3,TRBV5-1,many,CASSLGGPSGSTDTQYF
TRBJ2-1,TRBV9,many,CASSVVGGTDYNEQFF
TRBJ2-5,TRBV7-2,few,CASSLNPGHNQETQYF
TRBJ2-1,TRBV2,many,CASSPKPSEQFF
TRBJ1-4,TRBV5-1,many,CASSLGPATNEKLFF
TRBJ2-3,TRBV27,few,CASSPKGYTQYF
TRBJ2-7,TRBV27,many,CASSLGQGNYEQYF
TRBJ2-3,TRBV12-3/TRBV12-4,many,CASMGRAKGTQYF
TRBJ1-6,TRBV6-5,.,CASSYGRSSYNSPLHF
TRBJ1-4,TRBV12-3/TRBV12-4,.,CASSLGQLFNEKLLF
TRBJ2-1,TRBV29-1,many,CSVTGQGPNEQFF
TRBJ2-4,TRBV20-1,many,CSAEQGGEAKNIQYF
TRBJ2-7,TRBV27,many,CASSHLLAGGPGAEQYF
TRBJ2-7,TRBV5-1,many,CASSLEGPSSYEQYF
TRBJ2-1,TRBV12-3/TRBV12-4,many,CASSFGLADSYNEQFF